This T cell receptor beta chain was profiled in a study of Graves' ophthalmopathy and Graves' hyperthyroidism. At the level of the study: Stable hyperthyroidism was defined by absence of ophthalmopathy within 18 months of follow-up. Study-level results: Detected in blood as well were most expanded thyroid clonotypes with frequency above 0.001. The model reached 70% to 71% sensitivity and under 75% specificity for predicting ophthalmopathy progression.

The hyperthyroidism patients, aged 18 to 65, had been newly diagnosed, with under 2 months' duration. Germline assignment: CDR1 LNHDA and CDR2 SQIVND (reference sequence). The CDR3 contains 15 residues. V was clipped by 9 bases and J by 0 bases, with 14 bases between them. From RNA, the CDR3 regions of TCR beta chains were amplified and sequenced. Second-round multiplex PCR followed a first-round RT-PCR using HTBI primers. One entry per CDR3 protein results from TCRdb running MiXCR on the multiplex PCR reads. There are some 1.1 million distinct CDR3 sequences in the sample; less than 45% occur only once, and approximately 10% lies in the top ten. The sample holds many counts of this clonotype. Its antigen is as yet unknown.

The TCR comes from an adult man with Graves' hyperthyroidism. The genes are TRBV19 and TRBJ2-2; D gene uncertain. Sequenced material: peripheral blood or thyroid tissue (not recorded which). CDR3 residues: CASHPMASNTGELFF. CDR3 in DNA: TGTGCCAGCCACCCTATGGCATCGAACACCGGGGAGCTGTTTTTT.